This TCR delta chain was sequenced for a study of gammadelta T cells in human blood. This clone was detected a few times. Its specificity is unknown. This likely came from a read error, as a far larger clone is one base away. This CDR3 is also generated by other DNA sequences in the sample. Study-level results: Polyclonal expansion of innate γδ T cells after birth appeared microbially driven.

Germline V gene data show CDR1 as GEAIGNYY and CDR2 as EKD. The CDR3 extends over 18 amino acids. TCRdb called clones anew from the RT-PCR reads with CATT. The repertoire has under 450 delta-chain clones, approximately 19% of them found once; the top ten carry around 67%. This chain connects TRDV2 to TRDJ3; 8 bases are a match to TRDD3. The material sequenced was Vgamma9Vdelta2 gamma-delta T cells from fetal blood. The receptor's source is a human fetus. The CDR3: CACDTVLGVSWDTRQMFF. The CDR3 DNA sequence: TGTGCCTGTGACACCGTACTGGGGGTCTCCTGGGACACCCGTCAGATGTTTTTC.